This T cell receptor beta chain was obtained from a study of T cell changes during pregnancy in multiple sclerosis. Sequencing was performed with immunoSEQ multiplex PCR; in TCRdb, only in-frame clones are kept and a portion is missing. This sample has approximately 71,000 clones; 90% to 95% occur once, and the top ten carry approximately 1.2%. This sample comprised peripheral blood, obtained in the third trimester of pregnancy. The TCR originated in a female donor with multiple sclerosis, enrolled in a pregnancy study.

CDR3 in amino acids: CASRGRESITEAFF. The DNA of the CDR3 is TGTGCCAGCAGGGGGAGGGAATCTATAACTGAAGCTTTCTTT. The V call is TRBV25-1, the J call TRBJ1-1; D is unclear. CDR1 and CDR2 (germline): MGHDK, SYGVNS. CDR3 size: 14 residues. V was pared by 6 bases and J by 5 bases, with 16 bases between.